This T cell receptor beta chain comes out of a study of cytomegalovirus exposure and HLA in healthy donors. The V gene's germline CDR1 is PRHDT and CDR2 FYEKMQ (reference sequence). The CDR3 sequence is 18 residues long. Trimming took 0 bases from V and 6 from J; bases not matched to a gene: 12. The PCR made use of 60 Vbeta and 13 Jbeta primers. The table came from immunoSEQ multiplex PCR; TCRdb's copy has only in-frame clones and leaves some out. The repertoire holds 160,000 or so clones, with about 80% as singletons. The sequenced sample was PBMCs. The chain uses TRBV13 and TRBJ2-7, with 12 nucleotides matching TRBD2. The clonotype originates from a man aged 25 to 40 in good health and CMV-seronegative. In nucleotides, the CDR3 is TGTGCCAGCAGCTTAGGGGGGCTAGCGGGAGGGCCGTGGAGCGAGCAGTACTTC. Protein sequence: CASSLGGLAGGPWSEQYF.